This T cell receptor beta chain was sequenced during a study of preoperative IRX-2 immunotherapy in early breast cancer. The CDR3 totals 14 residues. J was trimmed by 5 bases and V by 4 bases; bases with no gene match: 8. Per the germline V gene, CDR1 is SGHRS and CDR2 is YFSETQ. The repertoire was sequenced with immunoSEQ multiplex PCR; TCRdb's copy has only in-frame clones and lacks some. The sample has more than 50,000 clones, approximately 94% seen once; the top ten hold 1.5% to 2%. As for treatment: preoperative locoregional IRX-2 cytokine immunotherapy. V gene TRBV5-1 combines with J gene TRBJ2-5; the match to TRBD1 covers 7 bases. This sample was obtained from a patient treated with IRX-2 immunotherapy. This TCR was sampled from a human donor with breast cancer. The CDR3, as DNA: TGCGCCAGCAGCCAAGAGGGGGCGAGGGAGACCCAGTACTTC. It yields the protein CASSQEGARETQYF.